This T cell receptor (beta chain) emerged from a study of blood T cell repertoires in COVID-19 (dated by TCRdb to 2018 to 2020). Regarding the study in general: The collaborator samples originated in the United States, Italy and Spain and spanned the acute and convalescent phases of COVID-19. The material from the prospective study consisted of cDNA or gDNA derived from T cells, B-cell-depleted T cells, or PBMCs. Subjects who had been exposed to COVID-19, were actively infected with it, or had recovered from it provided the deeply sampled blood TCRbeta repertoires that made up the dataset. The repertoires were released in a freely available public database intended as a resource for research on the immune response to SARS-CoV-2. The samples were drawn from two sources: the first 160 participants of the ongoing ImmuneRACE study, and 1,200 or so subjects contributed by 6 global collaborators. Sample metadata almost always included a de-identified subject ID, COVID-19 status, age in years and sex. Where available, HLA class I and class II types were taken from metadata supplied by the sample provider and were not determined by assay-based typing.

Paper-wide results and their limitations: The amount of clinical and demographic metadata varied by source and participant and was provided uncurated.

Participants in the prospective study were enrolled through a virtual design, were aged roughly 18 to 100 years, and lived in under 25 United States geographic areas. Cohort assignment in the prospective study relied on participant-reported clinical history from a screening survey and a study questionnaire. Exposed participants had been in contact, within 2 weeks of entering the study, with a person who had a PCR-confirmed or clinician-diagnosed case of COVID-19. In the prospective study, whole blood, serum and a nasopharyngeal or oropharyngeal swab were collected from each participant by mobile phlebotomists. Over a roughly 2-month period, participants in the prospective study had the option of providing additional blood draws and questionnaires. Before DNA extraction, blood samples from the prospective study were shipped at room temperature or frozen. The immunoSEQ Assay, a bias-controlled multiplex PCR, was used to amplify TCRbeta CDR3 regions from genomic DNA. In the paper's pipeline: Within the assay, amplification of reference gene primers was used to estimate how many nucleated cells each sample contained. To quantify the absolute abundance of each unique TCRbeta CDR3 rearrangement, sequence reads were collapsed and filtered. For each sample, productive Simpson clonality was calculated as the square root of Simpson's diversity index across productive rearrangements. Held by TCRdb, this immuneACCESS table contains in-frame sequences only and omits some clones. Under half of the omission traces to an unresolved V gene where checked; the cause of the rest is unknown. That table furnishes V, J and clone size, whereas the DNA furnished D and trimming. The sample contains about 220,000 clones, about four fifths of them found a single time. Of the sample, roughly 5% is held by the ten largest clones.

Concerning this clone itself: Its antigen remains undetermined. No base quality values were provided; no much bigger clone lies one nucleotide off.

The receptor comes from a woman aged 45 to 65 who had been exposed to COVID-19. Source material: PBMCs or T cells enriched from blood (not recorded which).

This receptor carries the CDR3 CASSFKGETQYF. The DNA sequence follows: TGTGCCAGCAGCTTTAAGGGGGAGACCCAGTACTTC. The chain employs TRBV7-2 and TRBJ2-5; the D gene is perhaps TRBD1, on 5 matching bases. CDR1 and CDR2 (SGHTA, FQGNSA) derive from the germline V gene. Its CDR3 holds 12 amino acids, cysteine through phenylalanine. Of all the DNA, just the CDR3 is kept, 36 bases in frame from base 1. The V and J ends are trimmed by 3 bases and 5 bases, leaving 7 bases between them.